This entry lists 14 T cell receptor beta chains sequenced from one sample in a study of blood T cell repertoires in COVID-19. Clones were sequenced by immunoSEQ multiplex PCR, and TCRdb holds only the in-frame ones, with some missing. The repertoire holds some 150,000 clones, with 75% to 90% as singletons. Sequencing was done on a sample of PBMCs or T cells enriched from blood (not recorded which). The receptors originated from a woman aged 18-29 years who had recovered from COVID-19.

The rearrangement joins TRBV7-9 to TRBJ2-3, with TRBD1 identical over 7 bases. J lost 6 bases, V lost 5 bases, and 8 bases had no gene match. The CDR3 consists of 14 residues. Germline V gives CDR1 SEHNR, CDR2 FQNEAQ (reference sequence). This chain's CDR3 is CASSPTGRPDTQYF. The CDR3, as DNA: TGTGCCAGCAGCCCGACAGGGCGACCGGATACGCAGTATTTT.

The genes are TRBV28 and TRBJ2-3, with 9 bases lining up with TRBD1. Per the germline V gene, CDR1 is MDHEN and CDR2 is SYDVKM. With 7 bases clipped from V and 1 base from J, the junction kept 6 bases outside the gene matches. This CDR3 spans 15 amino acids. CDR3 loop: CASTGQGGGTDTQYF. In nucleotides, the CDR3 is TGTGCCAGCACGGGACAGGGTGGGGGCACAGATACGCAGTATTTT.

J is TRBJ2-2 and V is TRBV18; 13 nucleotides align to TRBD2. Germline trimming cut 6 bases from V and 5 bases from J; bases unmatched to any gene: 9. This CDR3 comprises 17 residues. Germline-derived CDR1 and CDR2 are KGHSH and LQKENI. The CDR3 sequence: CASSRGLAGDRTGELFF. The CDR3 DNA reads TGTGCCAGCTCCCGCGGACTAGCGGGAGATCGGACCGGGGAGCTGTTTTTT.

The chain has TRBV4-2 and TRBJ1-5, with D possibly TRBD1 on 5 matching bases. With 4 bases removed from V and 6 bases from J, the gap between germline ends came to 22 bases. Germline CDR1 is LGHNA and CDR2 is YNFKEQ. The CDR3 contains 17 residues. CDR3 in DNA: TGTGCCAGCAGCCGCTCCCCCTCCCCCAGGGCAGGTCAGCCCCAGCATTTT. As protein: CASSRSPSPRAGQPQHF.

The chain has TRBV6-5 and TRBJ2-2; 7 nucleotides align to TRBD1. CDR1 MNHEY and CDR2 SVGAGI come from the germline V gene. V shed 10 bases, J shed 1 base, and the junction held 9 bases outside the gene matches. The CDR3 consists of 15 residues. This CDR3 reads CATMIRQGNTGELFF. Written as DNA, the CDR3 is TGTGCCACCATGATAAGACAGGGGAACACCGGGGAGCTGTTTTTT.

V is TRBV7-9 and J is TRBJ2-7; a weak D match, TRBD2 (6 bases). Germline values: CDR1 SEHNR, CDR2 FQNEAQ (reference sequence). Trimming pared 7 bases from V and 0 bases from J, leaving 13 bases between. The CDR3 covers 14 residues. CDR3 DNA: TGTGCCAGCACCCCCCTAGCGCTCTCCTACGAGCAGTACTTC. Translated, it gives CASTPLALSYEQYF.

This chain joins TRBV9 and TRBJ1-4; 8 positions match TRBD1. Trimming at V came to 2 bases and at J to 8 bases, leaving 5 bases not matched to a gene. CDR1 is SGDLS, CDR2 YYNGEE, per germline. CDR3 length: 14 residues. CDR3 region: CASSVGQGREKLFF. The CDR3 DNA sequence: TGTGCCAGCAGCGTTGGACAGGGAAGAGAAAAACTGTTTTTT.

The rearrangement uses TRBV9 and TRBJ2-2; perhaps TRBD2 as D (6 bases). The CDR3 extends over 16 amino acids. Trimming left V 3 bases short and J 0 bases short, with 12 bases between. Germline V gene lookup returns CDR1 SGDLS and CDR2 YYNGEE. This CDR3 reads CASSALAASNTGELFF. DNA of the CDR3: TGTGCCAGCAGCGCATTAGCGGCCTCGAACACCGGGGAGCTGTTTTTT.

This clone was observed once. V and J are TRBV6-5 and TRBJ1-1; D gene uncertain. With 7 bases removed from V and 1 base from J, the gap between germline ends came to 10 bases. This CDR3 is 13 amino acids long. Germline values: CDR1 MNHEY, CDR2 SVGAGI. CDR3 loop: CASKRHSNTEAFF. The CDR3 region has the DNA TGTGCCAGCAAAAGACATTCGAACACTGAAGCTTTCTTT.

The CDR3 sequence is CASSFIPGAGGAHEQYF. CDR3 nucleotide sequence: TGTGCCAGCAGTTTTATCCCCGGAGCGGGAGGGGCCCACGAGCAGTACTTC. This chain joins TRBV27 and TRBJ2-7; 10 positions agree with TRBD2. The CDR3 extends over 17 amino acids. V dropped 3 bases and J dropped 5; count of bases not matched to a gene: 13. Germline V lookup: CDR1 MNHEY, CDR2 SMNVEV (reference sequence).

Only a few counts were recorded for this clone. J is TRBJ2-7 and V is TRBV15, with D tentatively TRBD1 (5 bases). This CDR3 region has 16 residues. Between the trimmed V and J ends, which lost 4 bases and 5 bases, there was a span of 21 bases. The germline CDR1 and CDR2 sequences are LNHNV and YYDKDF (reference sequence). The chain's CDR3 is CATSNYRPGIVDEQYF. CDR3 nucleotide sequence: TGTGCCACCAGCAACTACCGACCAGGGATTGTCGACGAGCAGTACTTC.

The chain has TRBV7-6 and TRBJ2-1, with 9 bases that match TRBD2. The CDR3 runs 15 residues. Losses at the gene ends were 2 bases for V and 5 bases for J; bases not matched to a gene: 4. Germline V gene sequence: CDR1 SGHVS, CDR2 FNYEAQ. The CDR3 spells CASSLSAGGNNEQFF. As DNA, the CDR3 is TGTGCCAGCAGCTTATCTGCGGGAGGGAACAATGAGCAGTTCTTC.

CDR3 coding DNA: TGTGCCAGCAGACTACTAGCGGCAAGCTCCTACGAGCAGTACTTC. This translates into CASRLLAASSYEQYF. V usage is TRBV6-5 and J usage is TRBJ2-7, with TRBD2 matching over 8 bases. The V gene end was trimmed by 6 bases and the J gene end by 0 bases; junction bases not matched to a gene: 7. Germline loops: CDR1 MNHEY, CDR2 SVGAGI. The CDR3 sequence is 15 residues long.

The chain uses TRBV9 and TRBJ2-3, with 9 nucleotides matching TRBD2. Losses at the gene ends were 3 bases for V and 2 bases for J; bases not matched to a gene: 4. The CDR3 runs 15 residues. Germline loops: CDR1 SGDLS, CDR2 YYNGEE. The CDR3 protein is CASSATSGPTDTQYF. The CDR3 DNA reads as TGTGCCAGCAGCGCGACTAGCGGCCCCACAGATACGCAGTATTTT.